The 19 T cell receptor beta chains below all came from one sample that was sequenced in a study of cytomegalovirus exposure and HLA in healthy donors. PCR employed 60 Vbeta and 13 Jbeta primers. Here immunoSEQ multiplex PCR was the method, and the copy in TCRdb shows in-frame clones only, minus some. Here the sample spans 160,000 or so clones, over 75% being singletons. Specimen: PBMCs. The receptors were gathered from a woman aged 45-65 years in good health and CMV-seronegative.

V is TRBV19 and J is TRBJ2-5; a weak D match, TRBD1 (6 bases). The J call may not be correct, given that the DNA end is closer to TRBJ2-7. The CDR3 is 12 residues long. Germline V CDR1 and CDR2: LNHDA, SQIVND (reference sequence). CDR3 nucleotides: TGTGCCAGTAGCCAGGGGCTCTACGAGCAGTACTTC. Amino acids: CASSQGLYEQYF.

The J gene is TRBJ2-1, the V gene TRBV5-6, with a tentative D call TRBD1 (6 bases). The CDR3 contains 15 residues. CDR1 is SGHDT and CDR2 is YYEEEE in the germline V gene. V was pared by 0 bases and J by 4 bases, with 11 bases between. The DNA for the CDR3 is TGTGCCAGCAGCTTGGCCCTAGGACAGTACAATGAGCAGTTCTTC. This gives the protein CASSLALGQYNEQFF.

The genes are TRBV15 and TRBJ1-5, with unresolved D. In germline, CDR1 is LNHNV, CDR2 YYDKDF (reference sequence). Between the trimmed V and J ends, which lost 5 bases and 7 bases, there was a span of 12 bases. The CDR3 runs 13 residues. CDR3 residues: CATSPNTGQPQHF. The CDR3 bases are TGTGCCACCAGCCCGAACACCGGGCAGCCCCAGCATTTT.

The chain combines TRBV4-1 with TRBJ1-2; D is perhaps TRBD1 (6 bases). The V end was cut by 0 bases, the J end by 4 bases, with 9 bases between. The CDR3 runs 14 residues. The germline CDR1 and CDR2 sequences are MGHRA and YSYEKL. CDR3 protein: CASSQEGQRYGYTF. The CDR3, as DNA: TGCGCCAGCAGCCAAGAGGGACAACGCTATGGCTACACCTTC.

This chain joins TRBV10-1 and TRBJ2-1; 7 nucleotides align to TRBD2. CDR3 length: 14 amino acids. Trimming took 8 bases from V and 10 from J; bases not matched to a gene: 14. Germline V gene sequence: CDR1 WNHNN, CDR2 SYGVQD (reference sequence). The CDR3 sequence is CASAYNLGAGEQFF. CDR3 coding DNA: TGCGCCAGCGCCTATAATCTCGGAGCGGGGGAGCAGTTCTTC.

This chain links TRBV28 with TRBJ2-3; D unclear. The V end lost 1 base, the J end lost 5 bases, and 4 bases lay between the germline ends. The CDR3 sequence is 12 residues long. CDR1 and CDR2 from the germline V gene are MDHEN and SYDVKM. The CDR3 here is CASSLSQDTQYF. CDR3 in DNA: TGTGCCAGCAGTTTATCACAAGATACGCAGTATTTT.

The CDR3 DNA sequence: TGTGCCAGCAGCATCGGGACAGGGGGTCTCGAGCAGTACTTC. Translating gives CASSIGTGGLEQYF. This rearrangement joins TRBV27 to TRBJ2-7; 11 nucleotides match TRBD1. The CDR3 consists of 14 residues. CDR1 MNHEY and CDR2 SMNVEV come from the germline V gene (reference sequence). Germline trimming cut 6 bases from V and 6 bases from J; bases unmatched to any gene: 7.

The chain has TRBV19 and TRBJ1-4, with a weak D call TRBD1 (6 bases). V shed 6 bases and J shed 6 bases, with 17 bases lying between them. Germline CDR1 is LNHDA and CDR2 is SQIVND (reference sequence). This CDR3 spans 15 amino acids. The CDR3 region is CASSHREGVYEKLFF. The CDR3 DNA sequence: TGTGCCAGTAGCCACAGGGAGGGGGTATATGAAAAACTGTTTTTT.

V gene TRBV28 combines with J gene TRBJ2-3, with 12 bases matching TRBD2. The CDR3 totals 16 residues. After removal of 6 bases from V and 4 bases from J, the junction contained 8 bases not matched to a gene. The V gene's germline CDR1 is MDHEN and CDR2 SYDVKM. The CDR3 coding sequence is TGTGCCAGCAGCGGAGCTAGCGGGGGGGCGGCAGATACGCAGTATTTT. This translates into CASSGASGGAADTQYF.

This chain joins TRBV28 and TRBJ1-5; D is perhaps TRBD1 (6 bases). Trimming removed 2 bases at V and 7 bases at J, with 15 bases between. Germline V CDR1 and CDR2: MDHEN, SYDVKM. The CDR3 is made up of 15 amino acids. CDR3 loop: CASSLQGIALQPQHF. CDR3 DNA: TGTGCCAGCAGTTTACAGGGGATCGCCTTACAGCCCCAGCATTTT.

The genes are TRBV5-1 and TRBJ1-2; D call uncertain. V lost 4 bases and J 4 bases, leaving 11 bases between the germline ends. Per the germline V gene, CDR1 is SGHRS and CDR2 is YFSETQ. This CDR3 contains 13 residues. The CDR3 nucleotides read TGCGCCAGCAGCCCCGACGGGAGCTATGGCTACACCTTC. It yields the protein CASSPDGSYGYTF.

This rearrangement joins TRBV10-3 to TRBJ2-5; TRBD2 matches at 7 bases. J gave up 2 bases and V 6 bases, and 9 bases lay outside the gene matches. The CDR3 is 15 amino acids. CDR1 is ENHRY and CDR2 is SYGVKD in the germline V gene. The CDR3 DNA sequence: TGTGCCATCAGCCGAGTAGCGGGCGGACAAGAGACCCAGTACTTC. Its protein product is CAISRVAGGQETQYF.

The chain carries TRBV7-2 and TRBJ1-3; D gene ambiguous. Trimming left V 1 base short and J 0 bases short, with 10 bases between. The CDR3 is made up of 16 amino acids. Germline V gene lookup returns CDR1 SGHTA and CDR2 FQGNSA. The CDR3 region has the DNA TGTGCCAGCAGCTTAGTGCAGGCCGACTCTGGAAACACCATATATTTT. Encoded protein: CASSLVQADSGNTIYF.

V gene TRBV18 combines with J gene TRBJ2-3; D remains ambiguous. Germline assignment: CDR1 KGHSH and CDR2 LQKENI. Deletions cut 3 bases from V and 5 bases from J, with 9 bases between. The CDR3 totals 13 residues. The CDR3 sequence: CASSPGAGDTQYF. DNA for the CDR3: TGTGCCAGCTCACCGGGCGCAGGAGATACGCAGTATTTT.

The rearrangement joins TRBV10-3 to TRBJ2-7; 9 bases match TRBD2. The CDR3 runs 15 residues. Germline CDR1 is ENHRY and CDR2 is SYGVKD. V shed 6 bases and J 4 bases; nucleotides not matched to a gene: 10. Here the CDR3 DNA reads TGTGCCATCAGCTTCGCGGGGGGGCCGGGGTACGAGCAGTACTTC. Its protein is CAISFAGGPGYEQYF.

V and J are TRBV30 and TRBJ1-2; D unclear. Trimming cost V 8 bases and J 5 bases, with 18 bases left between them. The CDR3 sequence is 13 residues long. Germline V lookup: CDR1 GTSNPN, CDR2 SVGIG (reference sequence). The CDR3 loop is CAGSRRALYGYTF. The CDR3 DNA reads TGTGCCGGCTCCAGGAGGGCCCTTTATGGCTACACCTTC.

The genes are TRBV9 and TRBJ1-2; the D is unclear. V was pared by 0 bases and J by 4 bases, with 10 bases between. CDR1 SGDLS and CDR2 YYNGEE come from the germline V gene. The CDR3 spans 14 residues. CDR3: CASSVDQTFYGYTF. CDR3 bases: TGTGCCAGCAGCGTAGATCAGACTTTCTATGGCTACACCTTC.

CDR3 sequence reads: CASIAGQGIGANVLTF. The CDR3 DNA sequence: TGTGCCAGCATAGCCGGACAGGGGATCGGGGCCAACGTCCTGACTTTC. This chain connects TRBV6-6 to TRBJ2-6; 9 nucleotides match TRBD1. The V gene's germline CDR1 is MNHNY and CDR2 SVGAGI (reference sequence). J gave up 4 bases and V 7 bases, and 8 bases lay outside the gene matches. CDR3 length equals 16 residues.

CDR3 nucleotides: TGTGCCAGCAGTTTACGAGGGGGCCTCTCCTACGAGCAGTACTTC. Protein sequence: CASSLRGGLSYEQYF. The genes are TRBV27 and TRBJ2-7, with 7 bases aligning to TRBD1. In germline, CDR1 is MNHEY, CDR2 SMNVEV (reference sequence). The CDR3 extends over 15 amino acids. Unmatched junction bases numbered 4, after V lost 2 bases and J lost 0 bases.